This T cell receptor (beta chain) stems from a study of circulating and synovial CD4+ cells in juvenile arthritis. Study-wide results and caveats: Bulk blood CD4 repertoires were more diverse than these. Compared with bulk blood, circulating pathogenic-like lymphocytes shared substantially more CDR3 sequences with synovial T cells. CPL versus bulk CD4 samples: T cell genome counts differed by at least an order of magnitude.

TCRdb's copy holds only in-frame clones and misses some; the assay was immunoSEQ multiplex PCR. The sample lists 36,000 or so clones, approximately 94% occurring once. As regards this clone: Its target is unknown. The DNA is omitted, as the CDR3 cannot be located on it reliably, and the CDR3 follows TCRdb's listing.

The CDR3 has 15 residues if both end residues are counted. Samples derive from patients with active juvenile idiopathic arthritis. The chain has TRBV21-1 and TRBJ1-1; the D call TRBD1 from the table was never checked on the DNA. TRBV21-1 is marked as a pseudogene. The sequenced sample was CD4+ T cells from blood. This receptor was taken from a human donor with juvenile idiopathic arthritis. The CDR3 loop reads CASSVAQGANTEAFF.